These 15 T cell receptor delta chains share one sample of origin, sequenced in a study of gamma-delta chains in newborns, infants, children. With CATT, TCRdb re-called clones from the reads. The data show roughly 4,700 delta-chain clones, roughly 2.6% seen once. The source material was blood. Source of these receptors: a child who was a newborn, infant or young child, either healthy, febrile or measles-vaccinated (not recorded which).

This clone turned up a few times. The junction departs from germline at one end; a sequencing error may be responsible. The chain joins TRDV2 to TRDJ1; 10 nucleotides align to TRDD3. The germline gives CDR1 GEAIGNYY, CDR2 EKD. The CDR3 is 15 residues long. CDR3 residues: CACDWGIPYTNKLIF. CDR3 nucleotide sequence: TGTGCCTGTGACTGGGGGATACCGTACACCAATAAACTCATCTTT.

This clone was observed a handful of times. It differs at one base from a far larger clone, so likely a read error. The chain combines TRDV2 with TRDJ3; unclear D gene. V was trimmed by 0 bases and J by 0 bases, leaving 14 bases between them. CDR1 and CDR2 from the germline V gene are GEAIGNYY and EKD. The CDR3 loop spans 19 amino acids. The CDR3 DNA is TGTGCCTGTGACACCGCCGAGGGACCGAGCTCCTGGGACACCCGACAGATGTTTTTC. Amino acids: CACDTAEGPSSWDTRQMFF.

In this sample, this clone turned up a few times. This same CDR3 is encoded by further DNA sequences in the sample. The rearrangement joins TRDV2 to TRDJ3; 12 nucleotides align to TRDD3. V gave up 0 bases and J gave up 1 base; unmatched junction bases: 6. Germline values: CDR1 GEAIGNYY, CDR2 EKD. This CDR3 has 20 residues. CDR3 DNA: TGTGCCTGTGACACCGTACTGGGGGATACCCCTTCCTGGGACACCCGACAGATGTTTTTC. Amino acid sequence: CACDTVLGDTPSWDTRQMFF.

The chain carries TRDV3 and TRDJ3; 10 nucleotides line up with TRDD3. The ends lost 5 bases at V and 0 bases at J; junction bases unmatched: 13. Germline assignment: CDR1 TVYSNPD and CDR2 GDNSRS (reference sequence). CDR3 length: 19 residues. The DNA for the CDR3 is TGTGCCATAGTACTGGGGGATGACCGAGGCTCCTGGGACACCCGACAGATGTTTTTC. The encoded protein is CAIVLGDDRGSWDTRQMFF.

This clone was recorded a few times. This CDR3 reads CACDRVLGDLWGDKLIF. CDR3 DNA sequence: TGTGCCTGTGACAGAGTACTGGGGGACCTCTGGGGCGATAAACTCATCTTT. V gene TRDV2 combines with J gene TRDJ1; 9 bases fit TRDD3. This CDR3 is 17 amino acids long. V lost 2 bases to trimming and J lost 4 bases; unmatched junction nucleotides: 13. Germline CDR1 and CDR2: GEAIGNYY and EKD.

This clone is categorized as medium-sized (0.01 to 0.1%). The chain uses TRDV2 and TRDJ1; 9 nucleotides align to TRDD3. CDR3 size: 18 residues. In germline, CDR1 is GEAIGNYY, CDR2 EKD. The ends lost 4 bases at V and 0 bases at J; junction bases unmatched: 14. Here the CDR3 DNA reads TGTGCCTGTGATAGTCTGGGGGATGAGGGGATGTACACCGATAAACTCATCTTT. Its translation is CACDSLGDEGMYTDKLIF.

In this sample, this clone is medium-sized. CDR3 nucleotide sequence: TGTGCCTGTGACCTTGGGGGACCCCGCTCCTGGGACACCCGACAGATGTTTTTC. Its translation: CACDLGGPRSWDTRQMFF. V is TRDV2 and J is TRDJ3; 7 bases agree with TRDD3. The germline V gene has CDR1 GEAIGNYY and CDR2 EKD. This CDR3 comprises 18 residues. The junction had 7 bases not matched to a gene; V was cut back by 3 bases and J by 0 bases.

By share, this clone ranks as medium-sized (0.01 to 0.1%). The J gene is TRDJ1, the V gene TRDV2; 9 bases fit TRDD3. V lost 2 bases and J lost 0; bases outside the gene matches: 3. Germline V gene sequence: CDR1 GEAIGNYY, CDR2 EKD. The CDR3 sequence is 15 residues long. CDR3 sequence (DNA): TGTGCCTGTGACATACTGGGGGAAAACACCGATAAACTCATCTTT. Its translation is CACDILGENTDKLIF.

The chain combines TRDV3 with TRDJ1, with TRDD3 identical over 9 bases. This CDR3 is built from 17 residues. CDR1 and CDR2 (germline): TVYSNPD, GDNSRS (reference sequence). V shed 4 bases, J shed 0 bases, and the junction held 15 bases outside the gene matches. CDR3 region: CASELGDRPTYTDKLIF. The CDR3 DNA follows: TGTGCCTCCGAACTGGGGGACCGTCCTACGTACACCGATAAACTCATCTTT.

About this clone itself: This may be a read error: a much more frequent sequence differs by one nucleotide. The chain uses TRDV2 and TRDJ1, with TRDD3 identical over 13 bases. The germline CDR1 and CDR2 sequences are GEAIGNYY and EKD. There are 16 residues in the CDR3. The V gene end was trimmed by 3 bases and the J gene end by 0 bases; junction bases not matched to a gene: 3. This CDR3 is CACDLLGDTYTDKLIF. CDR3 bases: TGTGCCTGTGACTTACTGGGGGATACGTACACCGATAAACTCATCTTT.

This clone qualifies as medium-sized. The rearrangement joins TRDV2 to TRDJ1, with D maybe TRDD3 (6 bases). In germline, CDR1 is GEAIGNYY, CDR2 EKD. The CDR3 totals 12 residues. V was shortened by 0 bases and J by 5 bases, with 6 bases between the two germline ends. This CDR3 is CACDTGGDKLIF. The CDR3 nucleotides read TGTGCCTGTGACACCGGGGGAGATAAACTCATCTTT.

In its sample, this clone was seen a few times. J is TRDJ1 and V is TRDV2; 13 bases map to TRDD3. Germline values: CDR1 GEAIGNYY, CDR2 EKD. V lost 5 bases and J lost 0; bases outside the gene matches: 5. This CDR3 comprises 16 residues. As DNA, the CDR3 is TGTGCCTGTGGCATACTGGGGGATACGTACACCGATAAACTCATCTTT. It specifies CACGILGDTYTDKLIF.

The sample holds a few counts of this clone. A much larger clonotype is one base distant, so this may be a read error. This chain joins TRDV2 and TRDJ3; 11 nucleotides line up with TRDD3. Trimming at V came to 2 bases and at J to 0 bases, leaving 2 bases not matched to a gene. CDR1 GEAIGNYY and CDR2 EKD come from the germline V gene. CDR3 length: 18 residues. CDR3 amino acids: CACDKLGDSSWDTRQMFF. In DNA, the CDR3 is TGTGCCTGTGACAAACTGGGGGATAGCTCCTGGGACACCCGACAGATGTTTTTC.

The V call is TRDV2, the J call TRDJ1, with 9 bases identical to TRDD3. The CDR3 runs to 16 residues. J was trimmed by 2 bases and V by 3 bases; bases with no gene match: 9. Germline CDR1 is GEAIGNYY and CDR2 is EKD. CDR3 region: CACDSLLGEDTDKLIF. The CDR3 DNA follows: TGTGCCTGTGACTCTTTACTGGGGGAAGATACCGATAAACTCATCTTT.

As concerns this clone: It differs at one base from a far larger clone, so likely a read error. This chain uses TRDV2 with TRDJ1; 7 nucleotides match TRDD3. This CDR3 spans 13 amino acids. Germline CDR1 is GEAIGNYY and CDR2 is EKD. With 2 bases clipped from V and 2 bases from J, the junction kept 1 base outside the gene matches. CDR3 sequence reads: CACDSWGTDKLIF. The CDR3 DNA sequence: TGTGCCTGTGACAGCTGGGGGACCGATAAACTCATCTTT.